This T cell receptor beta chain was obtained from a study of response to subunit inactivated influenza vaccine. General study results and limits: Authors suggested that a seasonal influenza vaccination recruits few new T cells each time.

CDR3 size: 15 residues. The V and J ends lost 3 bases and 6 bases, in that order; junction bases with no gene match: 9. Germline values: CDR1 SGHRS, CDR2 YFSETQ. About this clonotype: Its antigen is still unknown.

One entry per CDR3 protein, called by TCRdb with MiXCR from the RT-PCR reads. The sample lists some 640,000 distinct CDR3 sequences; roughly 14% were seen once. This receptor was taken from a man between 45 and 60 years old who received an inactivated influenza vaccine. The source material was PBMCs from blood, sampled roughly 2 weeks before vaccination. The chain has TRBV5-1 and TRBJ1-2; TRBD1 aligns across 9 bases. The CDR3 region has the DNA TGCGCCAGCAGCTCAGCCGGGACAGGGCTTAATGGCTACACCTTC. Translating it yields CASSSAGTGLNGYTF.